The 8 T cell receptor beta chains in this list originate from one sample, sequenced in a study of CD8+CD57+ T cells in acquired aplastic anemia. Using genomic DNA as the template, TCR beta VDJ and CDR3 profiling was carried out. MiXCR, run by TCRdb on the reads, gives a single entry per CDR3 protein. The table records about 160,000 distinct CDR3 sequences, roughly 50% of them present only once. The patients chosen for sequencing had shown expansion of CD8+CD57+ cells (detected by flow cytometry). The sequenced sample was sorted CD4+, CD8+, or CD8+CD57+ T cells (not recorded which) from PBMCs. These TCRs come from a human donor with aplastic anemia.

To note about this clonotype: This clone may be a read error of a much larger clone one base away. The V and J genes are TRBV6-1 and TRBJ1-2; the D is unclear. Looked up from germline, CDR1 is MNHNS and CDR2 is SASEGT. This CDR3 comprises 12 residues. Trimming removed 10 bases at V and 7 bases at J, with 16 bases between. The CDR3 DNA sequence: TGTGCCATCAAGGAGGGTTATGGTGGCTACACCTTC. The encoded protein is CAIKEGYGGYTF.

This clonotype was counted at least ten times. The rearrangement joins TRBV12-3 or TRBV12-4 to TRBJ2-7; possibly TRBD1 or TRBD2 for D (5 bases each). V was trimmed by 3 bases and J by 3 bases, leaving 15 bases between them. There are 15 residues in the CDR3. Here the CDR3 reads CASSFGAGGVYEQYF. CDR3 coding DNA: TGTGCCAGCAGTTTCGGGGCAGGTGGTGTCTACGAGCAGTACTTC.

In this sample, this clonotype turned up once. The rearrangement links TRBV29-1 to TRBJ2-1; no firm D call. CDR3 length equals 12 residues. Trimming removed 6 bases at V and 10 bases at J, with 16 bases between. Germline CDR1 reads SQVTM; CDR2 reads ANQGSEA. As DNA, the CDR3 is TGCAGCGTCCGCAATGTGGGGAAGGAGCAGTTCTTC. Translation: CSVRNVGKEQFF.

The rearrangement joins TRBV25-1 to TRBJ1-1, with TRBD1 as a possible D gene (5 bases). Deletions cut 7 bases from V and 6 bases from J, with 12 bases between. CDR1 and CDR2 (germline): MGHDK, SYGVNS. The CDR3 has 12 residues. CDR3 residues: CASTGRQSEAFF. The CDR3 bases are TGTGCCAGCACAGGGAGACAGTCTGAAGCTTTCTTT.

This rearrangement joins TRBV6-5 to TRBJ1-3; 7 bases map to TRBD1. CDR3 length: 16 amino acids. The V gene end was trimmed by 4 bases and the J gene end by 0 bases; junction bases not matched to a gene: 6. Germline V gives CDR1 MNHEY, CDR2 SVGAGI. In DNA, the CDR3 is TGTGCCAGCAGTTTGTCCACAGGGGCCTCTGGAAACACCATATATTTT. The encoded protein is CASSLSTGASGNTIYF.

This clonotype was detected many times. The CDR3 protein is CASIAQAHTGELFF. DNA of the CDR3: TGTGCCAGCATAGCCCAAGCCCACACCGGGGAGCTGTTTTTT. This sequence joins TRBV2 and TRBJ2-2; D is uncertain. The germline gives CDR1 SNHLY, CDR2 FYNNEI. Trimming took 7 bases from V and 3 from J, leaving 12 bases between them. The CDR3 is made up of 14 amino acids.

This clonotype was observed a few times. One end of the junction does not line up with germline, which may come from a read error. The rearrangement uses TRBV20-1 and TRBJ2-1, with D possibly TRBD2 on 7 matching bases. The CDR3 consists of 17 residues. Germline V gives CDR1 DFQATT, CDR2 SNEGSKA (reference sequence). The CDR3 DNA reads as TGCAGTGCAGGGGGGGAGAGTTGGGGGAACTCCTCCAATGAGCAGTTCTTC. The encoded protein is CSAGGESWGNSSNEQFF.

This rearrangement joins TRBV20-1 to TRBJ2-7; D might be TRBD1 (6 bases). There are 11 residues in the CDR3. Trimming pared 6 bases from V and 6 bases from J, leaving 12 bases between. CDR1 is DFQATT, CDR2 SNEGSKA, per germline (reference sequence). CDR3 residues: CSASPGVEQYF. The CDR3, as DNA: TGCAGTGCATCGCCAGGGGTCGAGCAGTACTTC.